This entry features one TCR beta chain sequence. In the original workflow: The assay estimated nucleated cells by amplifying reference gene primers. Clones were read by immunoSEQ multiplex PCR, and TCRdb kept only the in-frame ones, dropping some. Clonal size and the V and J genes are those of that table, whereas D and trimming came from the DNA. The data contain fewer than 700,000 clones, around nine tenths of them singletons. While infection was still active, Seattle patients were enrolled and then followed longitudinally. The sample comes from a study of blood T cell repertoires in COVID-19. Study in general: Acute-phase and convalescent COVID-19 samples originated in the United States, Italy and Spain. Sources were T cells, B-cell-depleted T cells, or PBMCs; the material itself was cDNA or gDNA.

Trimming stripped 1 base from V and 3 bases from J, with 15 bases between. This CDR3 contains 16 residues. CDR1 LGHDT and CDR2 YNNKEL come from the germline V gene (reference sequence). This clonotype originated in a woman aged 45-65 years with COVID-19, enrolled during active disease. The rearrangement links TRBV3-1 (or the pseudogene TRBV3-2) to TRBJ1-1; D call uncertain. The sequenced sample was peripheral blood. The chain's CDR3 is CASSQGVGRSDTEAFF. Written as DNA, the CDR3 is TGTGCCAGCAGCCAAGGGGTGGGCAGGTCGGACACTGAAGCTTTCTTT.